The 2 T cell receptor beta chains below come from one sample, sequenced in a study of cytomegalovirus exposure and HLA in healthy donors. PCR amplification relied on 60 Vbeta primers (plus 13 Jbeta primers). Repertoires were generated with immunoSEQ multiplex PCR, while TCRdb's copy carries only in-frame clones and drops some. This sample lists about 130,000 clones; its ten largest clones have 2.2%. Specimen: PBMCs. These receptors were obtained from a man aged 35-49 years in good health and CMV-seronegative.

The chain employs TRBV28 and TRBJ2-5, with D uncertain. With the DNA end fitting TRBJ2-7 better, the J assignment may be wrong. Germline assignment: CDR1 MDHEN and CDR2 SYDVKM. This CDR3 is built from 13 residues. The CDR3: CASRPASSYEQYF. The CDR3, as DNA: TGTGCCAGCAGACCTGCAAGCTCCTACGAGCAGTACTTC.

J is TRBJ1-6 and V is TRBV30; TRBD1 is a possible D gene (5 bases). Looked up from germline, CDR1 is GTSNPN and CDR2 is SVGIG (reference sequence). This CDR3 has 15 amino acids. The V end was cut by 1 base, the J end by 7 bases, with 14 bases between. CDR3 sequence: CAWSGRRGSNSPLHF. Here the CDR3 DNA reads TGTGCCTGGAGTGGGCGAAGGGGATCCAATTCACCCCTCCACTTT.